These 4 T cell receptor beta chains came from one sample sequenced in a study of blood T cell repertoires in COVID-19. Clones were read by immunoSEQ multiplex PCR, and TCRdb kept only the in-frame ones, dropping some. The table has some 460,000 clones, approximately 90% seen once; the top ten hold 1.5% to 2%. Sequenced input: PBMCs or T cells enriched from blood (not recorded which). These receptors originate from a woman aged 18-30 years with acute COVID-19.

This chain links TRBV13 with TRBJ1-2; D unclear. The V end lost 10 bases, the J end lost 0 bases, and 12 bases lay between the germline ends. Germline V gene sequence: CDR1 PRHDT, CDR2 FYEKMQ (reference sequence). This CDR3 comprises 13 residues. Here the CDR3 DNA reads TGTGCCACCACGACACGAGCTAACTATGGCTACACCTTC. Amino acids: CATTTRANYGYTF.

This chain links TRBV2 with TRBJ2-1; 8 bases are a match to TRBD2. Trimming took 10 bases from V and 0 from J; bases not matched to a gene: 14. Germline V lookup: CDR1 SNHLY, CDR2 FYNNEI. CDR3 length: 17 residues. This chain's CDR3 is CATRIMREASSYNEQFF. CDR3 nucleotides: TGTGCCACCCGAATAATGCGGGAGGCTAGCTCCTACAATGAGCAGTTCTTC.

V is TRBV4-1 and J is TRBJ2-7; 8 bases line up with TRBD1. Germline loops: CDR1 MGHRA, CDR2 YSYEKL. V lost 2 bases to trimming and J lost 2 bases; unmatched junction nucleotides: 2. The CDR3 length is 14 residues. The CDR3 protein is CASSQIQGAYEQYF. CDR3 DNA: TGCGCCAGCAGCCAAATACAGGGGGCCTACGAGCAGTACTTC.

The gene calls are TRBV3-1 (or the pseudogene TRBV3-2) and TRBJ1-2; TRBD1 matches at 8 bases. Per the germline V gene, CDR1 is LGHDT and CDR2 is YNNKEL (reference sequence). V lost 0 bases to trimming and J lost 8 bases; unmatched junction nucleotides: 5. The CDR3 covers 14 residues. CDR3 in amino acids: CASSQEDRAFGYTF. The CDR3 coding sequence is TGTGCCAGCAGCCAAGAGGACAGGGCATTCGGCTACACCTTC.